Reported below is one TCR beta chain. Original analysis: From reference gene primer amplification, estimates of nucleated cell counts were derived. Using immunoSEQ multiplex PCR, the repertoire was profiled, and TCRdb retains in-frame clones only, with some absent. The V and J calls and clone size come from that table; D and trimming were worked out from the DNA. The table has about 250,000 clones, 79% seen once. J was trimmed by 9 bases and V by 3 bases; bases with no gene match: 7. The CDR3 consists of 14 residues. Germline V gene lookup returns CDR1 KGHSH and CDR2 LQKENI. The record originates from a study of blood T cell repertoires in COVID-19. On the study more broadly: Both acute and convalescent COVID-19 samples were obtained from the United States, Italy and Spain.

The rearrangement joins TRBV18 to TRBJ1-1; 10 nucleotides agree with TRBD1. Sequenced sample: peripheral blood. This clonotype was obtained from a woman aged 35 to 49 with active or convalescent COVID-19. CDR3 bases: TGTGCCAGCTCACCGAGCGGGACAGGGGTTCAAGCTTTCTTT. Protein product: CASSPSGTGVQAFF.